The rows below give T cell receptor beta chains drawn from one sample of a study of neoadjuvant anti-PD-1 for oral cavity cancer. TCRdb's table, derived via immunoSEQ multiplex PCR, lists solely in-frame clones and lacks some. This sample has approximately 14,000 clones, with about 70% found just once. Specimen: PBMCs, collected before nivolumab (anti-PD-1) treatment. The receptors come from a person aged 35 to 85 with oral cavity squamous cell carcinoma. The CDR3 runs from the conserved cysteine through the conserved F or W. Fields, in order: D gene, J gene, V gene, clone size, CDR3 protein, CDR3 DNA. A D gene is named only where the DNA matches it firmly. Clone size, where shown, is once, few, many, or a class for clones that have expanded.

TRBD1,TRBJ2-4,TRBV11-2,few,CASSLRGLNIQYF,TGTGCCAGCAGCTTAAGGGGGCTAAACATTCAGTACTTC
NA,TRBJ2-3,TRBV11-2,NA,CASSLGQLYTDTQYF,TGTGCCAGCAGCCTTGGTCAGCTTTACACAGATACGCAGTATTTT
TRBD1,TRBJ2-3,TRBV5-4,NA,CASSPGTDLSTDTQYF,TGTGCCAGCAGCCCTGGGACAGATCTTAGCACAGATACGCAGTATTTT
NA,TRBJ2-1,TRBV7-2,NA,CASSLGPANNEQFF,TGTGCCAGCAGCTTAGGGCCCGCCAACAATGAGCAGTTCTTC
NA,TRBJ2-2,TRBV28,NA,CASSLETAPKRGLSGELFF,TGTGCCAGCAGTTTAGAGACGGCTCCAAAGAGGGGATTATCCGGGGAGCTGTTTTTT
TRBD1,TRBJ2-1,TRBV10-1,NA,CASSDTGQAINEQFF,TGCGCCAGCAGTGATACAGGACAGGCTATCAATGAGCAGTTCTTC
NA,TRBJ2-3,TRBV15,NA,CATSLGTTDTQYF,TGTGCCACCAGCCTCGGGACCACAGATACGCAGTATTTT
NA,TRBJ2-2,TRBV4-2,NA,CASSPAENTGELFF,TGTGCCAGCAGTCCTGCGGAGAACACCGGGGAGCTGTTTTTT
NA,TRBJ2-3,TRBV19,few,CATTSGLTDTQYF,TGTGCCACCACGTCGGGCCTCACAGATACGCAGTATTTT
NA,TRBJ2-1,TRBV6-1,NA,CASMGLGANEQFF,TGTGCCAGCATGGGGTTAGGGGCGAATGAGCAGTTCTTC
TRBD1,TRBJ1-2,TRBV19,NA,CASSTGDSNYGYTF,TGTGCCAGTAGTACTGGGGACAGCAACTATGGCTACACCTTC
NA,TRBJ1-4,TRBV10-3,NA,CAISDQQGYEKLFF,TGTGCCATCAGTGACCAACAGGGCTATGAAAAACTGTTTTTT
NA,TRBJ2-5,TRBV7-6,NA,CASSTGGVLGQETQYF,TGTGCCAGCAGCACCGGCGGGGTTTTAGGCCAAGAGACCCAGTACTTC
TRBD2,TRBJ2-1,TRBV4-1,few,CASSHRTSGNEQFF,TGCGCCAGCAGCCACCGGACTAGCGGCAATGAGCAGTTCTTC
TRBD1,TRBJ1-1,TRBV19,NA,CASSPRAGGRNTEAFF,TGTGCCAGTAGCCCCCGGGCAGGGGGTCGGAACACTGAAGCTTTCTTT
NA,TRBJ2-7,TRBV10-1,once,CASSEYLNSYEQYF,TGCGCCAGCAGTGAGTACTTGAACTCCTACGAGCAGTACTTC
NA,TRBJ2-1,TRBV7-2,NA,CASSLEVSYNEQFF,TGTGCCAGCAGCTTAGAAGTTTCATACAATGAGCAGTTCTTC
TRBD1,TRBJ1-2,TRBV29-1,NA,CSVDRTGWNGYTF,TGCAGCGTTGATAGGACAGGCTGGAATGGCTACACCTTC
NA,TRBJ1-2,TRBV9,NA,CASSVGGLEGYTF,TGTGCCAGCAGCGTAGGCGGACTCGAGGGCTACACCTTC
NA,TRBJ1-1,TRBV2,few,CASSQSVNTEAFF,TGTGCCAGCAGTCAGAGCGTGAACACTGAAGCTTTCTTT
NA,TRBJ2-2,TRBV6-4,NA,CASSDFGGRDAGELFF,TGTGCCAGCAGTGATTTTGGGGGACGGGACGCCGGGGAGCTGTTTTTT
NA,TRBJ2-3,TRBV6-4,NA,CASSDNDFTDTQYF,TGTGCCAGCAGTGACAATGACTTCACAGATACGCAGTATTTT
TRBD2,TRBJ2-1,TRBV19,NA,CASSIAAGGSNEQFF,TGTGCCAGTAGTATAGCAGCGGGGGGGTCCAATGAGCAGTTCTTC
NA,TRBJ1-5,TRBV5-4,NA,CASSLEGGRAQPQHF,TGTGCCAGCAGCTTGGAAGGAGGGCGCGCGCAGCCCCAGCATTTT
NA,TRBJ1-4,TRBV19,NA,CASRKTGSVEKLFF,TGTGCCAGTAGGAAAACAGGGTCTGTTGAAAAACTGTTTTTT
NA,TRBJ1-6,TRBV6-5,NA,CASSYDPLGNSPLHF,TGTGCCAGCAGTTACGACCCCCTGGGGAATTCACCCCTCCACTTT
NA,TRBJ1-4,TRBV27,NA,CASKRGTTNEKLFF,TGTGCCAGCAAAAGGGGGACAACTAATGAAAAACTGTTTTTT
NA,TRBJ1-1,TRBV28,NA,CASSFASGGGNTEAFF,TGTGCCAGCAGTTTCGCCTCGGGAGGGGGTAACACTGAAGCTTTCTTT
TRBD2,TRBJ2-1,TRBV11-2,NA,CASSLGGLAGVNEQFF,TGTGCCAGCAGCTTAGGTGGCCTAGCGGGAGTAAATGAGCAGTTCTTC
NA,TRBJ2-7,TRBV5-1,NA,CASSRGRMYEQYF,TGCGCCAGCAGCCGAGGACGGATGTACGAGCAGTACTTC
NA,TRBJ2-3,TRBV10-1,NA,CASSPDVTDTQYF,TGCGCCAGCAGTCCCGACGTCACAGATACGCAGTATTTT
NA,TRBJ2-4,TRBV6-1,NA,CASSEGLAKNIQYF,TGTGCCAGCAGTGAGGGTTTGGCCAAAAACATTCAGTACTTC
TRBD1,TRBJ1-3,TRBV5-6,NA,CASSRTGGPSGNTIYF,TGTGCCAGCAGCAGGACAGGGGGCCCTTCTGGAAACACCATATATTTT
NA,TRBJ2-2,TRBV19,few,CASSYRGRAGELFF,TGTGCCAGTAGTTATAGGGGTAGGGCCGGGGAGCTGTTTTTT
TRBD1,TRBJ2-7,TRBV19,NA,CASSINPPWTGAYEQYF,TGTGCCAGTAGTATCAACCCCCCGTGGACAGGGGCCTACGAGCAGTACTTC
TRBD2,TRBJ2-5,TRBV14,NA,CASSEKDRSGRVETQYF,TGTGCCAGCAGCGAAAAAGACAGGTCCGGGAGGGTGGAGACCCAGTACTTC
NA,TRBJ1-5,TRBV6-1,NA,CASSGGPIGFQPQHF,TGTGCCAGCAGTGGGGGACCTATTGGATTTCAGCCCCAGCATTTT
TRBD2,TRBJ2-5,TRBV7-7,few,CASSLSGTGRETQYF,TGTGCTAGCAGCCTTAGCGGGACCGGAAGAGAGACCCAGTACTTC
NA,TRBJ1-4,TRBV19,few,CASSDRQSNEKLFF,TGTGCCAGTAGTGATAGACAGAGCAATGAAAAACTGTTTTTT
NA,TRBJ1-1,TRBV10-3,NA,CATRKDPNTEAFF,TGTGCCACCCGCAAGGACCCGAACACTGAAGCTTTCTTT
NA,TRBJ2-1,TRBV2,NA,CASSEDTPEQFF,TGTGCCAGCAGTGAGGACACGCCTGAGCAGTTCTTC
NA,TRBJ2-7,TRBV20-1,few,CSGRSGEQYF,TGCAGTGGGCGAAGTGGCGAGCAGTACTTC
TRBD1,TRBJ1-6,TRBV28,NA,CASRGDRGYNSPLHF,TGTGCCAGCAGGGGGGACAGGGGTTATAATTCACCCCTCCACTTT
NA,TRBJ1-5,TRBV6-1,few,CASSEVQRYNQPQHF,TGTGCCAGCAGTGAAGTACAGCGTTACAATCAGCCCCAGCATTTT
NA,TRBJ1-5,TRBV7-2,NA,CASSLLARQPQHF,TGTGCCAGCAGCTTACTTGCGAGGCAGCCCCAGCATTTT
NA,TRBJ1-2,TRBV21-1,NA,CASSTEGGTGEVMNGYTF,TGTGCCAGCAGCACTGAAGGCGGGACAGGGGAGGTAATGAATGGCTACACCTTC
NA,TRBJ2-5,TRBV18,NA,CASSQGIQETQYF,TGTGCCAGCTCACAGGGGATCCAAGAGACCCAGTACTTC
NA,TRBJ2-3,TRBV18,NA,CASSPEATSTDTQYF,TGTGCCAGCTCACCTGAGGCAACTAGCACAGATACGCAGTATTTT
NA,TRBJ1-6,TRBV10-1,few,CASSESFQGRNSPLHF,TGCGCCAGCAGTGAGTCGTTCCAGGGTCGAAATTCACCCCTCCACTTT
NA,TRBJ1-5,TRBV5-4,NA,CASSLGGISNQPQHF,TGTGCCAGCAGCTTGGGGGGGATTAGCAATCAGCCCCAGCATTTT
NA,TRBJ1-6,TRBV4-2,few,CASSQDQVQGYSPLHF,TGTGCCAGCAGCCAAGATCAAGTCCAAGGATATTCACCCCTCCACTTT